The clone carrying this TCR beta chain occurred a few times. The target antigen is unknown. The data originate from a study of cytomegalovirus exposure and HLA in healthy donors. Broader study findings: The authors later found HLA-associated TCR beta chains more clonally expanded than equally common others. A later analysis linked a missense variant in DCLRE1C to the trimming of TCR beta V and J genes. Common viral pathogens seemed to be connected with several of the most significant clusters, according to a later analysis.

After removal of 0 bases from V and 7 bases from J, the junction contained 5 bases not matched to a gene. This CDR3 spans 15 amino acids. CDR1 LGHNA and CDR2 YNFKEQ come from the germline V gene. Primers included in the PCR were 60 Vbeta and 13 Jbeta primers. Using immunoSEQ multiplex PCR, the repertoire was profiled, and TCRdb retains in-frame clones only, with some absent. This sample has some 180,000 clones; around 76% occur once, and the top ten carry roughly 2.5%. The rearrangement links TRBV4-2 to TRBJ2-3; 9 bases are a match to TRBD1. The source is a woman aged 30 to 39 in good health and CMV-seropositive. The sequenced material came from PBMCs. The CDR3 region has the DNA TGTGCCAGCAGCCAAGAAGGACAGGGGAGGAATACGCAGTATTTT. Amino acid sequence: CASSQEGQGRNTQYF.